This T cell receptor beta chain originates from a study of CD8 T cells in Susac syndrome. When the RNA was reverse transcribed, random hexamers were used with an input of 0.5 to 1 ug. It was immunoSEQ multiplex PCR that amplified TCR beta CDR3 across 54 Vbeta and 13 Jbeta. Via MiXCR, TCRdb re-called the immunoSEQ multiplex PCR reads, giving one row per CDR3 protein. This sample has 120,000 or so distinct CDR3 sequences, with 90% to 95% found just once. Germline lookup yields CDR1 GTSNPN and CDR2 SVGIG (reference sequence). This CDR3 comprises 16 residues. V lost 0 bases, J lost 1 base, and 5 bases stayed unmatched. The sample holds one count of this clonotype. The antigen remains unidentified. Findings and limits, study-wide: The study's TCR sequencing and HLA analysis covered a relatively small number of individuals, and the study acknowledged this.

Sequencing of TCR beta drew on CD8+ and CD4+ T cells from blood. Through negative isolation, CD4+ and CD8+ T cells were obtained, while TEMRA cells were enriched using FACS. This sequence originates from a human donor with multiple sclerosis. The V gene is TRBV30, the J gene TRBJ2-3; 9 bases match TRBD2. The sample consisted of CD4+ T cells from PBMCs. DNA for the CDR3: TGTGCCTGGAGTGTCTTTCGGACTAGCGGCACAGATACGCAGTATTTT. It is translated as CAWSVFRTSGTDTQYF.